The clone carrying this T cell receptor (beta chain) turned up a few times. As yet, its antigen is unknown. This record belongs to a study of CD8 T cells in ankylosing spondylitis. Broader study findings: What seemed typical of ankylosing spondylitis blood was a TCR beta motif built from several highly homologous variants. The study looked at matched synovial fluid samples from ankylosing spondylitis patients. Disease-linked clones were reported to be significantly enriched there. Clones linked with disease were CD8+ and fairly uncommon in the peripheral blood.

In TCRdb, the 5' RACE reads were re-called with MiXCR into one record per CDR3 protein. The data show 100,000 or so distinct CDR3 sequences, roughly 8.8% seen once. The sequence came from a male donor with ankylosing spondylitis. The sample was blood, either unsorted or a sorted T cell fraction (not recorded which).

The CDR3 region has the DNA TGTGCCAGCAGCCCGCCGGGACTAGCGGGTGGAACAGATACGCAGTATTTT. Translating gives CASSPPGLAGGTDTQYF. The V gene is TRBV7-8, the J gene TRBJ2-3; 12 bases are shared with TRBD2. V lost 5 bases, J lost 3 bases, and 9 bases stayed unmatched. CDR1 is SGHVS and CDR2 is FQNEAQ in the germline V gene. CDR3 length: 17 residues.